This TCR beta chain comes out of a study of blood T cell repertoires in COVID-19. About the research overall: The United States, Italy and Spain provided the acute and convalescent COVID-19 samples.

Germline lookup yields CDR1 MDHEN and CDR2 SYDVKM. Trimming stripped 8 bases from V and 2 bases from J, with 18 bases between. This CDR3 comprises 15 residues. Original methodology: Counts of nucleated cells, estimated from reference gene primer amplification, were obtained. The data were produced by immunoSEQ multiplex PCR, yet TCRdb's version contains in-frame clones alone and is incomplete. The DNA was the basis for D and trimming; V, J and clone size are from that table. The repertoire has fewer than 250,000 clones, around four fifths of them found once; the top ten carry roughly a tenth. Enrolled during active infection, Seattle patients were then followed longitudinally.

Material: peripheral blood. The chain recombines TRBV28 with TRBJ2-5; weak D call: TRBD2 (6 bases). This TCR derives from a woman of 80 years or more with COVID-19, enrolled during active disease. The CDR3 here is CASFSQGRGQETQYF. CDR3 in DNA: TGTGCCAGCTTCTCCCAAGGTCGGGGGCAAGAGACCCAGTACTTC.